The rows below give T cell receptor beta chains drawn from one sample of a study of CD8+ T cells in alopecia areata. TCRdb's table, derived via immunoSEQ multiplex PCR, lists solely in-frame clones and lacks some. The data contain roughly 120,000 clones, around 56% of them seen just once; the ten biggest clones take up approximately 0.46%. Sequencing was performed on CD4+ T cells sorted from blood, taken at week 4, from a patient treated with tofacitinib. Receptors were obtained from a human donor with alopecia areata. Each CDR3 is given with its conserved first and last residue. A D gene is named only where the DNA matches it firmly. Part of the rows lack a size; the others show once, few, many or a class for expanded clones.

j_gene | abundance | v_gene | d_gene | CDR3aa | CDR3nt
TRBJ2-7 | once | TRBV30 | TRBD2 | CAWSVPGGPLPEQYF | TGTGCCTGGAGTGTACCGGGAGGGCCTCTACCCGAGCAGTACTTC
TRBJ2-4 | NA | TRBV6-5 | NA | CASGFVVQYF | TGTGCCAGCGGGTTCGTGGTTCAGTACTTC
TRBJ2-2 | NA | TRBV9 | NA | CASSVESRETGELFF | TGTGCCAGCAGCGTAGAGTCGAGGGAAACCGGGGAGCTGTTTTTT
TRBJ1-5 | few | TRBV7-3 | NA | CASSLDHQPQHF | TGTGCCAGCAGCTTAGATCATCAGCCCCAGCATTTT
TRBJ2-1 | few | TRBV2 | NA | CASSERRGGANEQFF | TGTGCCAGCAGTGAACGGAGGGGGGGAGCGAATGAGCAGTTCTTC
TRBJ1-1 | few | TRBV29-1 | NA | CSAQDWGTEAFF | TGCAGCGCCCAGGATTGGGGCACTGAAGCTTTCTTT
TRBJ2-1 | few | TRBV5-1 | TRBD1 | CASSLEGATYNEQFF | TGCGCCAGCAGCTTGGAGGGGGCTACCTACAATGAGCAGTTCTTC
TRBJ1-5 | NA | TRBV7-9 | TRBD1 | CASSSAGTGNQPQHF | TGTGCCAGCAGCTCTGCGGGGACAGGGAATCAGCCCCAGCATTTT
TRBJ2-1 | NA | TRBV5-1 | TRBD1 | CASSGGQGYGNEQFF | TGCGCCAGCAGCGGGGGACAGGGATACGGCAATGAGCAGTTCTTC
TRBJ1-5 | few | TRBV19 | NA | CASSPYRVLDQPQHF | TGTGCCAGTAGTCCCTACAGGGTCTTGGATCAGCCCCAGCATTTT
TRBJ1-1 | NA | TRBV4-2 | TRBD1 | CASSQPQGFYEAFF | TGTGCCAGCAGCCAACCACAGGGGTTTTACGAAGCTTTCTTT
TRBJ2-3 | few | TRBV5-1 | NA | CASTGALGSADTQYF | TGCGCCAGCACCGGGGCCCTCGGAAGTGCAGATACGCAGTATTTT
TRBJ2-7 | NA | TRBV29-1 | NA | CSVGMDREQYF | TGCAGCGTTGGTATGGATCGGGAGCAGTACTTC
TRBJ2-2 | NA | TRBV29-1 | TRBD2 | CSVRGLAGYTGELFF | TGCAGCGTGAGGGGACTAGCGGGGTATACCGGGGAGCTGTTTTTT
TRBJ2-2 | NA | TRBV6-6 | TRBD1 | CASSTRQGNPGELFF | TGTGCCAGCAGTACCCGACAGGGCAACCCCGGGGAGCTGTTTTTT
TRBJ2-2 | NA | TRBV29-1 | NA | CSVDSLATGELFF | TGCAGCGTGGACAGTCTGGCCACCGGGGAGCTGTTTTTT
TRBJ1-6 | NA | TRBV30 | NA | CAWSRAGNSPLHF | TGTGCCTGGAGTAGGGCAGGGAATTCACCCCTCCACTTT
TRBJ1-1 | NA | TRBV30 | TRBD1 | CAWRLLGQGGTEAFF | TGTGCCTGGAGATTGCTCGGACAGGGAGGAACTGAAGCTTTCTTT
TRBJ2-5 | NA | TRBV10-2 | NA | CASSSGEGGETQYF | TGCGCCAGCAGTAGCGGGGAGGGGGGGGAGACCCAGTACTTC
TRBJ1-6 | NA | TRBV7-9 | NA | CASSRLGDSPLHF | TGTGCCAGCAGCCGACTTGGGGATTCACCCCTCCACTTT
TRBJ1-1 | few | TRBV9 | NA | CASSVDPENTEAFF | TGTGCCAGCAGCGTAGACCCGGAGAACACTGAAGCTTTCTTT
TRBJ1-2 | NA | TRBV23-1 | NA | CASSQSWVDGYTF | TGCGCCAGCAGTCAATCCTGGGTGGATGGCTACACCTTC
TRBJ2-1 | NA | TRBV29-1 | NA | CSVGRVDEQFF | TGCAGCGTTGGCAGGGTCGATGAGCAGTTCTTC
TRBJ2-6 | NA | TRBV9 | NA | CASRRTEEIYSGANVLTF | TGTGCCAGCAGACGGACCGAAGAGATTTACTCTGGGGCCAACGTCCTGACTTTC
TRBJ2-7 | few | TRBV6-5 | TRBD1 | CASTDAGTGRYEQYF | TGTGCCAGCACCGACGCCGGGACAGGGCGATACGAGCAGTACTTC
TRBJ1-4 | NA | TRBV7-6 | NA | CASSLAHSFNEKLFF | TGTGCCAGCAGCTTAGCACACAGCTTTAATGAAAAACTGTTTTTT
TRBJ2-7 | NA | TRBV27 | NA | CASSFGRGYEQYF | TGTGCCAGCAGTTTTGGCAGGGGCTACGAGCAGTACTTC
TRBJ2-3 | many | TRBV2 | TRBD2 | CASSKRGGDEDTQYF | TGTGCCAGCAGTAAACGGGGGGGCGATGAAGATACGCAGTATTTT
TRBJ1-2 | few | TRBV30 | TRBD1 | CAWSRRAGGYGYTF | TGTGCCTGGAGTAGGAGGGCAGGGGGCTATGGCTACACCTTC
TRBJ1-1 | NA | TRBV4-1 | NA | CASSPPGSNTEAFF | TGCGCCAGCAGCCCGCCCGGATCGAACACTGAAGCTTTCTTT
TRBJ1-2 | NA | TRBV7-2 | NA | CASSLRQFGYGYTF | TGTGCCAGCAGCTTAAGGCAGTTCGGCTATGGCTACACCTTC
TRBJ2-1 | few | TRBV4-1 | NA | CASSQGWRNEQFF | TGCGCCAGCAGCCAAGGATGGCGGAATGAGCAGTTCTTC
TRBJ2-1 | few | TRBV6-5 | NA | CASNGGTSYNEQFF | TGTGCCAGCAATGGCGGGACCTCCTACAATGAGCAGTTCTTC
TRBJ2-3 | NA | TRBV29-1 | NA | CSVVHRDSSTDTQYF | TGCAGCGTTGTTCACCGGGATTCTAGCACAGATACGCAGTATTTT
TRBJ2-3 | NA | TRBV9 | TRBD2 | CASSVDSSGGTDTQYF | TGTGCCAGCAGCGTAGATTCTAGCGGGGGCACAGATACGCAGTATTTT
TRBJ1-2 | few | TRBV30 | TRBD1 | CAWGDRVYGYTF | TGTGCCTGGGGGGACAGGGTATATGGCTACACCTTC
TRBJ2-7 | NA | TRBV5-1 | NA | CASSLGPSSYEQYF | TGCGCCAGCAGCTTGGGGCCGAGCTCCTACGAGCAGTACTTC
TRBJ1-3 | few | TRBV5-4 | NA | CASSSTVSGNTIYF | TGTGCCAGCAGCTCGACAGTCTCTGGAAACACCATATATTTT
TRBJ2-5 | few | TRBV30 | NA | CAWRDFPQETQYF | TGTGCCTGGAGGGACTTTCCCCAAGAGACCCAGTACTTC
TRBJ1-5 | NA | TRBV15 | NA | CATSRDLDQPQHF | TGTGCCACCAGCAGAGATCTGGATCAGCCCCAGCATTTT
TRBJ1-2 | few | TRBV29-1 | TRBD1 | CSVEKGTGVFGYTF | TGCAGCGTTGAAAAGGGGACAGGGGTATTCGGCTACACCTTC